The 7 T cell receptor beta chains presented below share a single source sample, sequenced in a study of cytomegalovirus exposure and HLA in healthy donors. The study ran its PCR with 60 Vbeta and 13 Jbeta primers. Assay: immunoSEQ multiplex PCR; the TCRdb copy retains only in-frame clones and omits some. The data contain under 95,000 clones, more than 70% of them singletons. The sample comprised PBMCs. These receptors were taken from a man aged 40-49 years in good health and CMV-seronegative.

The chain is built from TRBV30 and TRBJ1-5; D might be TRBD1 (6 bases). Germline V lookup: CDR1 GTSNPN, CDR2 SVGIG (reference sequence). The CDR3 loop spans 12 amino acids. Trimming shortened V by 5 bases and J by 3 bases, and 8 bases separated the two germline ends. The CDR3 DNA is TGTGCCTGGGGACAGCACAATCAGCCCCAGCATTTT. Protein product: CAWGQHNQPQHF.

The chain carries TRBV25-1 and TRBJ1-2, with 11 bases aligning to TRBD1. Losses at the gene ends were 2 bases for V and 6 bases for J; bases not matched to a gene: 5. This CDR3 is built from 15 residues. From germline, CDR1 is MGHDK and CDR2 SYGVNS. The CDR3 loop is CASSEIGDRGDGYTF. In DNA form, the CDR3 reads TGTGCCAGCAGTGAAATTGGGGACAGGGGGGATGGCTACACCTTC.

V is TRBV28 and J is TRBJ1-2; 9 bases line up with TRBD1. This CDR3 has 15 residues. Losses at the gene ends were 7 bases for V and 5 bases for J; bases not matched to a gene: 11. Per germline, CDR1 MDHEN and CDR2 SYDVKM. The CDR3 bases are TGTGCCAGCAACTTAGGGGGACAGGGAGGATATGGCTACACCTTC. This gives the protein CASNLGGQGGYGYTF.

V usage is TRBV9 and J usage is TRBJ2-2; D gene ambiguous. Trimming removed 3 bases from V and 6 bases from J, with 3 bases in between. The CDR3 has 11 residues. Germline CDR1 is SGDLS and CDR2 is YYNGEE. This chain's CDR3 is CASSAAGELFF. The CDR3 DNA follows: TGTGCCAGCAGCGCGGCCGGGGAGCTGTTTTTT.

V gene TRBV30 combines with J gene TRBJ2-1; 10 positions agree with TRBD2. The CDR3 loop spans 19 amino acids. V was clipped by 2 bases and J by 8 bases; unmatched bases: 21. Germline CDR1 and CDR2: GTSNPN and SVGIG (reference sequence). The CDR3 nucleotides read TGTGCCTGGAGTCCACCCCTAGGCGAGCGGGGGGGCGGATGGGATGAGCAGTTCTTC. As protein: CAWSPPLGERGGGWDEQFF.

This clone was detected only a few times. The chain carries TRBV6-1 and TRBJ1-2; TRBD1 matches at 8 bases. Germline CDR1 reads MNHNS; CDR2 reads SASEGT. Germline trimming cut 2 bases from V and 0 bases from J; bases unmatched to any gene: 5. The CDR3 contains 16 residues. CDR3 residues: CASSERDRRTNYGYTF. DNA of the CDR3: TGTGCCAGCAGTGAAAGGGACAGGAGGACTAACTATGGCTACACCTTC.

The chain couples TRBV2 to TRBJ1-1, with D perhaps TRBD1 (5 bases). The V end was cut by 7 bases, the J end by 7 bases, with 16 bases between. In germline, CDR1 is SNHLY, CDR2 FYNNEI. CDR3 size: 13 residues. CDR3 sequence (DNA): TGTGCCAGCATGGAGGGGCAGGCATTTGAAGCTTTCTTT. Translating it yields CASMEGQAFEAFF.